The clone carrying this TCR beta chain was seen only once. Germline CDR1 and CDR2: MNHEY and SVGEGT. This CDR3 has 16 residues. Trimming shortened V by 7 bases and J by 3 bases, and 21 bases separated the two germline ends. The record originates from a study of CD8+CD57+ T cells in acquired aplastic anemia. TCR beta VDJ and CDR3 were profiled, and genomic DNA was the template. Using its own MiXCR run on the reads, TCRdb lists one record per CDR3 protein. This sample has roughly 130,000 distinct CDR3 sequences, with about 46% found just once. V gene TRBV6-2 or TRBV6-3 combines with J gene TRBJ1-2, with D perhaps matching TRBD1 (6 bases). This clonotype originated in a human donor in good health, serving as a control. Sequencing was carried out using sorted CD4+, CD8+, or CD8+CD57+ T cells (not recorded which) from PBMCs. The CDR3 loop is CASTNEGGPRYYGYTF. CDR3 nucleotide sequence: TGTGCCAGCACCAACGAGGGGGGACCACGTTACTATGGCTACACCTTC.